This TCR beta chain originates from a study of spatial heterogeneity in lung cancer. Across the study: Detected beta-chain sequences consistently exceeded alpha-chain sequences.

This clonotype appeared many times. What it binds is not known. Time point reported: blood at routine non-recurrence follow-up after resection. One entry per CDR3 protein results from TCRdb running MiXCR on the 5' RACE reads. This sample has roughly 17,000 distinct CDR3 sequences; over 8% occur once, and the top ten carry roughly a third. Overall study findings and caveats: Blood showed ubiquitous tumor TCRs more often at resection than at routine follow-up.

The sequence derives from a female donor with early-stage non-small cell lung cancer. The source was PBMCs, collected at follow-up.

CDR3 amino acids: CASSYSRDYQETQYF. CDR3 nucleotide sequence: TGTGCCAGCAGCTATAGCAGGGACTACCAAGAGACCCAGTACTTC. The V and J genes are TRBV7-9 and TRBJ2-5; TRBD2 is a possible D gene (6 bases). Germline V gene data show CDR1 as SEHNR and CDR2 as FQNEAQ (reference sequence). V lost 4 bases to trimming and J lost 0 bases, with 12 bases between them. This CDR3 has 15 residues.